The sequence of this TCR beta chain was determined in a study of cytomegalovirus exposure and HLA in healthy donors (dated by TCRdb to about 2017). As for the study more broadly: An earlier analysis of some 600 of the donors reported over 250 Gb of sequence data and around 110 million unique TCR beta sequences obtained from approximately 180 million T cells. High-throughput TCR immunosequencing, statistical association of individual TCRs with disease status, and machine learning were combined to predict cytomegalovirus infection status. An early release that covered about 600 HLA-typed donors contained around 330 gigabases of sequencing data and 70 million to 100 million unique TCR sequences. The study used immunosequencing to profile the T cell repertoires of approximately 640 subjects and linked those repertoires to cytomegalovirus serostatus. All discovery cohort repertoires had been generated using a single sequencing platform. Four to six DR-DQ haplotypes were handled as single units for association and clustering, since linkage in the cohort was strong. To decide whether each TCR beta V gene segment behaved as functional or pseudogenic, an earlier analysis of 587 of the donors relied on high-throughput TCR beta sequencing. Alongside the repertoire data, information on donor age, sex, ethnicity and CMV serostatus was compiled. Among roughly 370 genotyped donors of the cohort, an average of approximately 240,000 unique TCR beta nucleotide sequences were sequenced per donor, roughly a sixth of them non-productive. HLA typing covered class I and class II loci at four-digit resolution. To study patterns of TCR occurrence, a later analysis re-analyzed previously published TCR beta repertoires from around 700 donors and added high-resolution HLA genotyping. Genome-wide SNP genotypes for about three fifths of the 666 donors were used in a later genetic analysis, which treated that subset as a discovery cohort. The study aimed to test whether signatures of past pathogen exposure could be identified by cataloging public T cell receptors. The number of donors typed differed by locus, with roughly 629-640 for A, B, C, DRB1 and DQB1, roughly 520 for DQA1, nearly 610 for DPA1, and some 440 for DPB1. Besides the first cohort of under 700 subjects, a separate validation cohort made up of roughly 120 different subjects was used. The later analysis used no new phenotypic data to find candidate immune exposures, relying instead on TCR beta sequences and their occurrence across donors. The genetic ancestry cluster associated with self-reported Caucasian donors included around four fifths of the roughly 400 genotyped donors. What the research found in general, with its limitations: Only TCR beta chains were sequenced in this cohort, and the absence of alpha or paired-chain data limited detectable features. The authors suggested that the approach could potentially be generalized to other disease states and immunological phenotypes. Approximately 16 rarely observed V segments, including chromosome 9 orphons, were excluded from the earlier analysis of a few hundred of the donors because counts were too low. According to a later analysis, TCR association rates differed among HLA loci, with DRB1 alleles showing the most associated TCRs and HLA-C alleles showing the fewest. The study gave a list of some 150 TCR beta chains associated with cytomegalovirus. In vitro tests confirmed that a few of the cytomegalovirus-associated TCR beta chains recognize cytomegalovirus antigens. The presence/absence analyses assumed that sequencing depth was roughly uniform across donors, and that assumption may not be true. Because the 87-base-pair reads could not distinguish some IMGT-functional V segments, including TRBV6-2 and TRBV6-3, those segments were excluded. In an earlier analysis of some 540 of the donors, most TCR beta V segments appeared in productive rearrangements about 90% or about 30% of the time, broadly matching IMGT annotations. A further reported finding was that TCR beta sequences accurately predicted the HLA-A and HLA-B alleles for most subjects in the first cohort. Compared with the approximately 670-donor mean, donors in an Asian-associated ancestry cluster had fewer N-insertions in productive TCRs, according to a later genetic analysis. Linkage disequilibrium might explain the correlated functional status among segregating V segments, but an unknown experimental factor could not be ruled out. A cluster of highly shared sequence variants was judged likely to represent a technical artifact of the sequencing pipeline. At a false discovery rate of 0.05, a later analysis linked under 20,000 TCR beta sequences to specific HLA alleles. The only immune exposure information available for the cohort was CMV serostatus. When HLA alleles, especially DR and DQ, strongly co-occurred, attributing TCR associations to individual alleles was difficult. Cytomegalovirus status was reported to be diagnosed by the classifier with high specificity and sensitivity in both the original and validation cohorts. A later analysis found that most CMV-associated TCR beta chains appeared HLA-restricted, with HLA associations seemingly driven largely by CMV exposure. Because HLA typing was missing for some donors at each locus, association tests included only the typed subset. In a later analysis, HLA-associated TCR beta chains were found to be more clonally expanded and to have lower generation probabilities than equally common non-associated chains. In a later analysis, several top co-occurrence clusters were reported to appear linked to parvovirus B19, influenza, CMV and Epstein-Barr virus. A later genetic analysis associated a missense DCLRE1C variant with V-gene and J-gene trimming of TCR beta chains, and an independent cohort replicated the association. Most TCR sequences were observed very rarely across donors, whereas some public TCRs were present in many individuals.

Library generation was performed with the immunoSEQ multiplex PCR assay. For the multiplex PCR, a mixture combining 60 forward primers for TCR Vbeta segments and 13 reverse primers for TCR Jbeta segments was used. Amplification of the CDR3 region of rearranged TCR beta genes was performed with a multiplex PCR assay on genomic DNA. On the Illumina HiSeq System, the amplified TCR beta libraries were sequenced as 87-base-pair reads. For the original study's pipeline: In a later analysis, around 80 million unique TCR beta chains were counted across the roughly 610 repertoires, and roughly 11 million of these chains were shared by at least two donors. Raw reads were error-corrected and collapsed into unique sequences with a nearest-neighbor algorithm that merged closely related sequences to remove PCR and sequencing errors. Alignment of CDR3 sequences to IMGT reference sequences was used to assign V, D and J gene segments. Each retained sequence needed at least a six-nucleotide match to both a V gene segment and a J gene segment. A rearrangement counted as productive if the CDR3 had no stop codons and remained in frame with V and J, and every other rearrangement counted as non-productive. Following IMGT convention, CDR3 was defined as the stretch from the second conserved V-encoded cysteine up to the conserved J-encoded phenylalanine. In an earlier analysis of roughly 580 of the donors, sequences lacking an unambiguous match to a single V gene segment were excluded. An earlier analysis of a few hundred of the donors called V segments functional above 56.7% productive rearrangements and segregating when the between-donor standard deviation exceeded 5%. A statistical classification framework was developed to diagnose cytomegalovirus status using the catalog of TCR beta chain sequences. In a later analysis, V and J genes were assigned by comparing TCR nucleotide sequences against IMGT/GENE-DB human TR gene sequences. A later analysis assigned CDR3 sequences and most-parsimonious VDJ recombination scenarios with the TCRdist pipeline. A later analysis defined each TCR beta chain by its CDR3 amino acid sequence plus V-gene family, and excluded reads lacking a unique V-gene family. In a later analysis, fewer than 650 highly shared, low-generation-probability nucleotide sequences were removed to address suspected cross-contamination and a sequencing artifact. In a later analysis, a clonal expansion index was calculated for each public chain from normalized within-repertoire ranks of inferred template counts. Generation probabilities in a later analysis came from a VDJ recombination model fitted to out-of-frame rearrangements, and those results were checked against IGoR. A later analysis scored TCR-TCR, TCR-HLA and TCR-CMV co-occurrence with hypergeometric tests, applying a repertoire-size bias correction to TCR pairs. False discovery rates were estimated in a later analysis by permuting HLA or CMV assignments 20 times. In a later analysis, co-occurring TCRs were grouped with DBSCAN, and TCRdist sequence similarity was added when clustering was performed within HLA-allele-positive subsets. Repertoires with fewer than 30,000 or more than 120,000 public chains were left out of co-occurrence clustering, as were four to six repertoires with anomalous nucleotide sharing. In TCRdb, the immuneACCESS table is reduced to in-frame sequences with V and J assigned. These tables do not hold every clone; where another copy was compared, an unresolved V gene accounts for under half, and the others remain unexplained. V and J calls plus clone size are reproduced from that table; the DNA served to infer D and trimming. This sample holds about 130,000 clones; approximately 80% were observed only once. The ten largest clones add up to just over 2.5% of the sample.

The cohort consisted of approximately 690 healthy bone marrow donors. At the time of sampling, every cohort member was nominally healthy, though immune exposures that went unrecorded were likely present. The donor was CMV seronegative and belonged to the group of 352 seronegative cohort members. Each donor provided a peripheral blood sample, and peripheral blood mononuclear cells were used for TCR beta sequencing. Genomic DNA was extracted from the blood cell samples with the Qiagen DNeasy Blood Extraction Kit. With respect to this clone: Its cognate antigen has yet to be identified. No base qualities exist here, and no much larger clone lies one base off it.

For CDR1 and CDR2, the germline V gene lists SGHVS and FQNEAQ. CDR3 length: 12 amino acids, cysteine to phenylalanine. This entry keeps only the CDR3 DNA: 36 bases, framed from base 1. V lost 5 bases and J lost 6 bases; the stretch between them is 11 bases long. The specimen sequenced was PBMCs. Recombination connected TRBV7-8 to TRBJ2-7, with a tentative D gene TRBD1 over 6 matching bases. This receptor was obtained from a man under 40 in good health and CMV-seronegative. The nucleotides are TGTGCCAGCAGCGAACAGGGATCCGAGCAGTACTTC. Its translation reads: CASSEQGSEQYF.